One and the same sample provided the 13 T cell receptor beta chains below, sequenced in a study of monozygotic twins with inflammatory bowel disease (dated by TCRdb to the late 2010s). The library relied on 5' RACE. Data came from an Illumina HiSeq 2500. Each CDR3 protein sequence appears as one entry after TCRdb reprocessed the reads, and no DNA is included. The record for this sample contains about 160,000 distinct CDR3 sequences. 2.5% to 3% of the sample lies in the top ten. Sequences were obtained from blood. These receptor sequences come from a human donor with ulcerative colitis or Crohn's disease, or a healthy co-twin of an affected twin (not recorded which).

The genes are TRBV20-1 and TRBJ2-2; the D call from TCRdb, TRBD2, cannot be confirmed without DNA. This CDR3 is built from 12 residues. Per germline, CDR1 DFQATT and CDR2 SNEGSKA (reference sequence). CDR3 residues: CSIMEEGGELFF.

The chain recombines TRBV25-1 with TRBJ2-7; checking the TCRdb D call of TRBD2 is not possible without DNA. CDR3 length: 12 residues. Germline assignment: CDR1 MGHDK and CDR2 SYGVNS. CDR3 protein: CASSRLSYEQYF.

This chain uses TRBV12-3 or TRBV12-4 with TRBJ2-2; TCRdb lists TRBD1, though no DNA is available to test this call. CDR3 size: 15 residues. Here the CDR3 reads CASNQQGTNTGELFF.

The chain has TRBV7-6 and TRBJ2-5. The CDR3 runs 14 residues. Germline V gene lookup returns CDR1 SGHVS and CDR2 FNYEAQ. The CDR3 reads CAISPRPKQETQYF.

V is TRBV5-1 and J is TRBJ2-1. The CDR3 is 12 amino acids. Per the germline V gene, CDR1 is SGHRS and CDR2 is YFSETQ. This chain's CDR3 is CASSLVADEQFF.

The CDR3: CASSHRGEAFF. The chain links TRBV3-1 to TRBJ1-1; TCRdb's D call, TRBD1, is unchecked because there is no DNA. The CDR3 spans 11 residues. CDR1 is LGHDT and CDR2 is YNNKEL in the germline V gene (reference sequence).

V gene TRBV12-3 or TRBV12-4 combines with J gene TRBJ1-4. This CDR3 is 14 amino acids long. CDR3 sequence: CASRPGLNNEKLFF.

This chain connects TRBV27 to TRBJ2-2; TCRdb reports TRBD1, a call that lacks DNA to check it against. The CDR3 is 15 amino acids. Germline CDR1 and CDR2: MNHEY and SMNVEV (reference sequence). CDR3 region: CASSASGRWSGELFF.

This chain joins TRBV6-1 and TRBJ2-5; TCRdb gives TRBD2 as the D gene, but with no DNA this cannot be confirmed. The CDR3 consists of 14 residues. Germline V lookup: CDR1 MNHNS, CDR2 SASEGT. The CDR3 reads CASSPSSGVVTQYF.

The chain recombines TRBV14 with TRBJ1-3. CDR3 length equals 12 residues. Germline values: CDR1 SGHDN, CDR2 FVKESK. This CDR3 is CASSQTGNTIYF.

The rearrangement links TRBV24-1 to TRBJ1-2; TCRdb picks TRBD1, but there is no DNA to check that call. CDR1 and CDR2 from the germline V gene are KGHDR and SFDVKD. The length of the CDR3 is 16 residues. The CDR3 sequence: CATSDLGRGTNYGYTF.

The rearrangement joins TRBV30 to TRBJ2-4. CDR1 and CDR2 (germline): GTSNPN, SVGIG (reference sequence). The CDR3 is 13 residues long. The CDR3 loop reads CAWSRGTKNIQYF. The complete variable domain, with remaining parts taken from reference TRBV30 and TRBJ2-4, reads SQTIHQWPATLVQPVGSPLSLECTVEGTSNPNLYWYRQAAGRGLQLLFYSVGIGQISSEVPQNLSASRPQDRQFILSSKKLLLSDSGFYLCAWSRGTKNIQYFGAGTRLSVL.

The rearrangement links TRBV20-1 to TRBJ2-2; the D call of TRBD1 rests on TCRdb alone, since no DNA is present to check it. CDR3 length equals 15 residues. The germline V gene encodes CDR1 DFQATT and CDR2 SNEGSKA (reference sequence). CDR3 residues: CSARKWTGVIGELFF.